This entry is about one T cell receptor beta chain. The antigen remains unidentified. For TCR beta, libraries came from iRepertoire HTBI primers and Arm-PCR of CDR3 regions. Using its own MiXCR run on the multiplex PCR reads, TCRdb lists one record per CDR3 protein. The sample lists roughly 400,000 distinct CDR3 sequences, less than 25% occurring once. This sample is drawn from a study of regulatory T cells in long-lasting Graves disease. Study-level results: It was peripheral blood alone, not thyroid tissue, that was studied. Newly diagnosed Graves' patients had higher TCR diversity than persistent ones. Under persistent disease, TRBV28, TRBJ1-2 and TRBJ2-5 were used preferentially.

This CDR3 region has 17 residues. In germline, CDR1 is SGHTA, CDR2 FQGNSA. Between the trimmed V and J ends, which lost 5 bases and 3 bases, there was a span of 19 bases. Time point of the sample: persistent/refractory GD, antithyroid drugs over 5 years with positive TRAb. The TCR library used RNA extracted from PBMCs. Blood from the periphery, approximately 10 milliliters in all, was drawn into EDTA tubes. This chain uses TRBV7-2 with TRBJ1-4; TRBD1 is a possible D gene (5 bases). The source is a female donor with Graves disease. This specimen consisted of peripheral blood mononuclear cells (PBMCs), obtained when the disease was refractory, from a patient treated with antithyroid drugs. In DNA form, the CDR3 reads TGTGCCAGCAGCCCCTCCCCCCGTTGGGGCGCTAATGAAAAACTGTTTTTT. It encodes CASSPSPRWGANEKLFF.